This TCR beta chain comes out of a study of cytomegalovirus exposure and HLA in healthy donors. Both 60 Vbeta primers and 13 Jbeta primers went into the PCR. Here immunoSEQ multiplex PCR was the method, and the copy in TCRdb shows in-frame clones only, minus some. The repertoire includes about 190,000 clones, over 70% of them detected once, and approximately 3.9% sits in the top ten. Study conclusions and caveats: HLA alleles were associated with 15,000 to 20,000 TCR beta sequences in a later analysis at 0.05 false discovery rate.

With respect to this clone: Its target is unknown.

Germline V gene sequence: CDR1 GTSNPN, CDR2 SVGIG (reference sequence). With 1 base removed from V and 0 bases from J, the gap between germline ends came to 7 bases. The CDR3 runs to 14 residues. The receptor was isolated from a man between 50 and 59 years old in good health and CMV-seronegative. The sequenced sample was PBMCs. The genes are TRBV30 and TRBJ1-5; D remains ambiguous. The CDR3 nucleotides read TGTGCCTGGAGTGGGGAGGTTAGCAATCAGCCCCAGCATTTT. Its protein is CAWSGEVSNQPQHF.